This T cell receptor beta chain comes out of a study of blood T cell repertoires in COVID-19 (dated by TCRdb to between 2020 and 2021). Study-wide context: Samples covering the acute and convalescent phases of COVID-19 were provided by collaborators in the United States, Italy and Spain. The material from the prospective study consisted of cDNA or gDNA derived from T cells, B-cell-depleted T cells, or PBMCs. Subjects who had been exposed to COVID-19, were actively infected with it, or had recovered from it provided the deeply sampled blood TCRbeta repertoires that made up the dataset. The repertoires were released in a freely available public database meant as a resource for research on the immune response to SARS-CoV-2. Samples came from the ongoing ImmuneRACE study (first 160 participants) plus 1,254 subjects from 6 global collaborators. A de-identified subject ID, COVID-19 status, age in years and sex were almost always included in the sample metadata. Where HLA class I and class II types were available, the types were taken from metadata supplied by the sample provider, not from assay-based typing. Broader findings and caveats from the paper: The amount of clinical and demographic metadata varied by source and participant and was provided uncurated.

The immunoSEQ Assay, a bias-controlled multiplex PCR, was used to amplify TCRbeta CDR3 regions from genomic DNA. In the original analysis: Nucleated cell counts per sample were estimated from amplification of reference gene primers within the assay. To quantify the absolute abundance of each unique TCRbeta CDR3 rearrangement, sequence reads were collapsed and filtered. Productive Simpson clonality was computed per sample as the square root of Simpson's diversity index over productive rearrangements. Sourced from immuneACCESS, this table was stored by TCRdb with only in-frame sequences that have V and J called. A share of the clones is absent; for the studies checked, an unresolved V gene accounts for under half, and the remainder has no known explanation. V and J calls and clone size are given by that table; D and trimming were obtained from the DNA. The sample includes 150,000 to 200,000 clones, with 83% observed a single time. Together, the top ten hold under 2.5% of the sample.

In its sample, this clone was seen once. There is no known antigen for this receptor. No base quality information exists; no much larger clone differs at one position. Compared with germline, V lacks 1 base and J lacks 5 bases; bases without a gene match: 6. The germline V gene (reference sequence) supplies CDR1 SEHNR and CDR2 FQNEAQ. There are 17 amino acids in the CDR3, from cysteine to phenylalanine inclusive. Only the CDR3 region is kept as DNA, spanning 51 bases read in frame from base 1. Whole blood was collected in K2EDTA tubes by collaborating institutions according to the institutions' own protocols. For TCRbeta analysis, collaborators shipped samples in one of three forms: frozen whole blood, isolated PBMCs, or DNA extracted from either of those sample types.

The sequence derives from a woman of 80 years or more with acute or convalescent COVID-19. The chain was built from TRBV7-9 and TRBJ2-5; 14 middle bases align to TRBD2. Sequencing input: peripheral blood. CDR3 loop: CASSLGGLAGGQETQYF. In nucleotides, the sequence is TGTGCCAGCAGCTTAGGAGGACTAGCGGGAGGTCAGGAGACCCAGTACTTC.